This T cell receptor beta chain was sequenced in a study of patients and donors after allogeneic stem cell transplantation. Via MiXCR, TCRdb re-called the RT-PCR reads, giving one row per CDR3 protein. The sample includes around 3,000 distinct CDR3 sequences, 5.4% seen only once; the top ten take about 15%. Judged by abundance, this clonotype is medium-sized. The CDR3 spans 14 residues. The V segment lost 4 bases and the J segment 5 bases; nucleotides outside the gene matches: 5. Germline V gene sequence: CDR1 SGHTA, CDR2 FQGTGA. The sample consisted of blood, either unsorted or a sorted T cell fraction (not recorded which). The source of this sequence is a human donor who was either an allogeneic HSCT recipient or a stem cell or donor lymphocyte infusion donor (not recorded which). It is not recorded whose cells these are; they may come from a transplant donor. The J gene is TRBJ2-5, the V gene TRBV7-3; 9 nucleotides line up with TRBD2. The CDR3 spells CASSSHSGSETQYF. CDR3 DNA: TGTGCCAGCAGCTCCCATAGCGGGAGTGAGACCCAGTACTTC.